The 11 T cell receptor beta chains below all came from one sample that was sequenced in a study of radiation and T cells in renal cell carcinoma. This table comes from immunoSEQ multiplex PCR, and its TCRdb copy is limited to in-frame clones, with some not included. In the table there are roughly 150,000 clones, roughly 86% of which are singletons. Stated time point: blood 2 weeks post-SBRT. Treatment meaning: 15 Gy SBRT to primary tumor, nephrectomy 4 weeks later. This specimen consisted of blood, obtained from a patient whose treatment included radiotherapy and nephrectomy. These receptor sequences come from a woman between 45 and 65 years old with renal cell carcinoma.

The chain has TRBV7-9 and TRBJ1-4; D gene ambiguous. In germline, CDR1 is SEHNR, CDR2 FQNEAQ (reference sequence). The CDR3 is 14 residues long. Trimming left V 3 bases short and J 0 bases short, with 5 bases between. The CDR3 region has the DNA TGTGCCAGCAGCTTTGGAGCAACTAATGAAAAACTGTTTTTT. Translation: CASSFGATNEKLFF.

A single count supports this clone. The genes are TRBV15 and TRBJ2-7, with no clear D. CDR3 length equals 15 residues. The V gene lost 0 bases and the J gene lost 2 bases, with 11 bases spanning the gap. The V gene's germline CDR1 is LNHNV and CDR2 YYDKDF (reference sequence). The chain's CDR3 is CATSRDSSGTYEQYF. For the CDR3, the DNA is TGTGCCACCAGCAGAGACTCTAGTGGTACCTACGAGCAGTACTTC.

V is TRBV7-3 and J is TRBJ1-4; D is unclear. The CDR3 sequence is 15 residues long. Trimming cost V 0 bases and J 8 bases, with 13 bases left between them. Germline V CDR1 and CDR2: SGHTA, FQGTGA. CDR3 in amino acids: CASSLTLTRSEKLFF. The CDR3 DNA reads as TGTGCCAGCAGCTTAACTCTAACCCGCTCGGAAAAACTGTTTTTT.

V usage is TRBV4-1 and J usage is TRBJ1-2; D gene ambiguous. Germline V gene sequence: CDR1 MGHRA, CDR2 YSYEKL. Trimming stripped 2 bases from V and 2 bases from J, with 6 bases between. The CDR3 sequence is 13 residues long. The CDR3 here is CASSQNPNYGYTF. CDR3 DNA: TGCGCCAGCAGCCAAAACCCGAACTATGGCTACACCTTC.

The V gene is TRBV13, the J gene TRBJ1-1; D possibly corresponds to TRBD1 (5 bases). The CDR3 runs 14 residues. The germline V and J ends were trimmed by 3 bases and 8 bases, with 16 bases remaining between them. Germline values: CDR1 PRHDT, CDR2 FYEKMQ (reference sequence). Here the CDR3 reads CASSLGPGSSEAFF. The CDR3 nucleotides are TGTGCCAGCAGCTTGGGGCCGGGGTCATCAGAAGCTTTCTTT.

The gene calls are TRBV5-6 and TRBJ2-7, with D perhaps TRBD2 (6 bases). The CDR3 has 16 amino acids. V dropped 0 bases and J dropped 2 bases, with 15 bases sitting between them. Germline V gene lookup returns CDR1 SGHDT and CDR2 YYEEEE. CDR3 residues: CASSLEAGRLTYEQYF. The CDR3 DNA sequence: TGTGCCAGCAGCTTGGAGGCGGGACGGTTAACCTACGAGCAGTACTTC.

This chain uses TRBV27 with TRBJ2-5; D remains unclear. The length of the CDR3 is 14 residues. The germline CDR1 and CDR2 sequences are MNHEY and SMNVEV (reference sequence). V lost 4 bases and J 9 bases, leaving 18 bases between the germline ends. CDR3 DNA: TGTGCCAGCAGTTCCGAGGCCGACTTCGTGTCCCAGTACTTC. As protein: CASSSEADFVSQYF.

The CDR3 nucleotides are TGCGCCAGCAGCCAAGCAGGCGGTATTGCAACTAATGAAAAACTGTTTTTT. The encoded protein is CASSQAGGIATNEKLFF. The chain joins TRBV4-3 to TRBJ1-4, with no clear D. In germline, CDR1 is LGHNA, CDR2 YSLEER. This CDR3 spans 17 amino acids. With 1 base removed from V and 0 bases from J, the gap between germline ends came to 12 bases.

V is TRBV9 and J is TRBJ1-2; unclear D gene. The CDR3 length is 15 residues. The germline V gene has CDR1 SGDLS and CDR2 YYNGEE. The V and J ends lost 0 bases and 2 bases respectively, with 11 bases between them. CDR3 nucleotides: TGTGCCAGCAGCGTAGAACCGGTTCCGAACTATGGCTACACCTTC. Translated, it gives CASSVEPVPNYGYTF.

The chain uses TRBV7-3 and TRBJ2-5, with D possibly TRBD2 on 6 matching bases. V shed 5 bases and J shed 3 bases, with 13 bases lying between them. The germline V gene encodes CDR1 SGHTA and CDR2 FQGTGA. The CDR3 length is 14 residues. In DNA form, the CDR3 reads TGTGCCAGCAGCCCCTTGGGGACTGAAGAGACCCAGTACTTC. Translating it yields CASSPLGTEETQYF.

CDR3 in amino acids: CASSEAGSTVNQPQHF. For the CDR3, the DNA is TGTGCCAGCAGTGAAGCGGGATCGACCGTGAATCAGCCCCAGCATTTT. The chain has TRBV6-1 and TRBJ1-5; D is undetermined. The CDR3 has 16 amino acids. Germline V lookup: CDR1 MNHNS, CDR2 SASEGT. Trimming removed 0 bases at V and 4 bases at J, with 13 bases between.